This T cell receptor beta chain was documented in a study of cytomegalovirus exposure and HLA in healthy donors. V shed 6 bases and J 11 bases; nucleotides not matched to a gene: 5. The CDR3 is 12 amino acids. Per germline, CDR1 SGHDN and CDR2 FVKESK. This clone was observed a few times. Antigen: not known. Broader study findings: Among TCR beta chains, those listed as cytomegalovirus-associated numbered over 150. Rare TCR sequences predominated, though certain public TCRs were found in many donors. Association of a missense DCLRE1C variant with TCR beta V- and J-gene trimming was reported in a later analysis.

PCR employed 60 Vbeta and 13 Jbeta primers. Here immunoSEQ multiplex PCR was the method, and the copy in TCRdb shows in-frame clones only, minus some. The data hold tens of thousands of clones, with around 76% observed a single time. This sequence originates from a woman aged 50 to 65 in good health and CMV-seropositive. The gene calls are TRBV14 and TRBJ2-1, with 9 bases identical to TRBD2. What was sequenced was PBMCs. This CDR3 reads CASSRTSVQQFF. The CDR3 nucleotides read TGTGCCAGCAGTCGGACTAGCGTACAGCAGTTCTTC.